This TCR beta chain came from a study of blood T cell repertoires in COVID-19. Looking at the study overall: COVID-19 samples collected from the United States, Italy and Spain covered acute and convalescent phases. Nucleic acid was either cDNA or gDNA, and it came from T cells, B-cell-depleted T cells, or PBMCs.

Per the germline V gene, CDR1 is SNHLY and CDR2 is FYNNEI. The CDR3 runs 15 residues. Trimming took off 0 bases at V and 0 bases at J, with 8 bases between the two ends. Under the authors' procedure: Using reference gene primer amplification, nucleated cell counts were estimated. Sequencing used immunoSEQ multiplex PCR; TCRdb keeps in-frame clones, though not all of them. V and J calls and clone size are given by that table; D and trimming were obtained from the DNA. Among fewer than 250,000 clones listed, around 81% were seen once. The clonotype comes from a woman in her sixties with active or convalescent COVID-19. Source material: peripheral blood. This rearrangement joins TRBV2 to TRBJ2-5; D remains unclear. The CDR3 reads CASSEAGQYQETQYF. The CDR3 DNA sequence: TGTGCCAGCAGTGAAGCTGGGCAGTACCAAGAGACCCAGTACTTC.